This is a list of T cell receptor beta chains from one sample in a study of T cell responses to AZD1222 COVID-19 vaccine. The table came from immunoSEQ multiplex PCR; TCRdb's copy has only in-frame clones and leaves some out. The repertoire has about 150,000 clones, roughly nine tenths of them found once; the top ten carry 1.8%. Sequencing used peripheral blood, obtained on day 0 of AZD1222 vaccination. These receptors all come from an adult in good health. CDR3s include the opening cysteine and the closing phenylalanine or tryptophan. A D gene is named only where the DNA matches it firmly. The size field is filled for only some rows; it gives once, few, many or a size class.

V gene,CDR3 length,D gene,J gene,clone size,CDR3 protein,CDR3 DNA
TRBV19,17,-,TRBJ2-5,once,CASSIRRPGRAIGTQYF,TGTGCCAGTAGTATCCGTCGGCCGGGCAGGGCGATAGGGACCCAGTACTTC
TRBV9,13,TRBD1,TRBJ1-2,once,CASSARDRDGYTF,TGTGCCAGCAGCGCGCGGGACAGGGACGGCTACACCTTC
TRBV6-5,14,TRBD1,TRBJ2-7,-,CASSLGQGPYEQYF,TGTGCCAGCAGTTTAGGACAGGGCCCCTACGAGCAGTACTTC
TRBV19,13,-,TRBJ2-3,-,CASIGDRSDTQYF,TGTGCCAGTATCGGCGACAGGTCCGATACGCAGTATTTT
TRBV6-5,13,TRBD1,TRBJ2-5,-,CASSRTGGETQYF,TGTGCCAGCAGTAGGACAGGGGGAGAGACCCAGTACTTC
TRBV19,15,TRBD2,TRBJ2-3,once,CASSRTSGIVDTQYF,TGTGCCAGTAGTAGGACTAGCGGGATTGTAGATACGCAGTATTTT
TRBV13,15,-,TRBJ2-2,-,CASSFFQGITGELFF,TGTGCCAGCAGCTTCTTCCAGGGGATCACCGGGGAGCTGTTTTTT
TRBV7-2,13,-,TRBJ1-3,-,CASSLDPGNTIYF,TGTGCCAGCAGCTTAGATCCAGGAAACACCATATATTTT
TRBV5-1,13,-,TRBJ1-1,-,CASSLAHLNEAFF,TGCGCCAGCAGCTTGGCTCATCTAAATGAAGCTTTCTTT
TRBV11-1,14,-,TRBJ2-2,-,CASSLVGASGELFF,TGTGCCAGCAGCTTAGTAGGAGCGTCCGGGGAGCTGTTTTTT
TRBV10-3,12,-,TRBJ2-2,-,CAISADTGELFF,TGTGCCATCAGTGCAGACACCGGGGAGCTGTTTTTT
TRBV2,11,-,TRBJ1-1,medium-sized,CASSEGTEAFF,TGTGCCAGCAGTGAAGGGACTGAAGCTTTCTTT
TRBV5-1,16,-,TRBJ2-1,-,CASSLGRGSSYNEQFF,TGCGCCAGCAGCTTGGGGCGGGGTAGCTCCTACAATGAGCAGTTCTTC
TRBV4-1,15,TRBD2,TRBJ2-1,-,CASSQIAGGYNEQFF,TGCGCCAGCAGCCAAATAGCGGGAGGATACAATGAGCAGTTCTTC
TRBV12-3/TRBV12-4,13,-,TRBJ1-4,-,CASSFMGFGKLFF,TGTGCCAGCAGTTTTATGGGTTTCGGAAAACTGTTTTTT
TRBV28,16,-,TRBJ1-1,-,CASSLDMTGSLTEAFF,TGTGCCAGCAGTCTAGATATGACAGGTAGTCTCACTGAAGCTTTCTTT
TRBV2,13,-,TRBJ1-2,-,CASSVGTFYGYTF,TGTGCCAGCAGTGTGGGGACCTTCTATGGCTACACCTTC
TRBV4-3,17,-,TRBJ2-7,-,CASSQVFRGGTYYEQYF,TGCGCCAGCAGCCAAGTGTTTAGGGGGGGCACTTACTACGAGCAGTACTTC
TRBV6-5,15,TRBD2,TRBJ2-1,-,CASSYYAGGSNEQFF,TGTGCCAGCAGTTACTACGCGGGAGGTTCTAATGAGCAGTTCTTC
TRBV7-9,15,TRBD2,TRBJ2-1,-,CASSKLAADLNEQFF,TGTGCCAGCAGCAAACTAGCGGCAGACCTTAATGAGCAGTTCTTC
TRBV19,16,TRBD1,TRBJ1-6,-,CASSPDRSSYNSPLHF,TGTGCCAGTAGTCCGGACAGGAGCTCCTATAATTCACCCCTCCACTTT
TRBV7-9,14,TRBD1,TRBJ1-5,-,CASSGTDFYQPQHF,TGTGCCAGCTCCGGGACAGACTTTTATCAGCCCCAGCATTTT
TRBV5-5,18,-,TRBJ1-4,few,CASSRRDPRPTTNEKLFF,TGTGCCAGCAGCAGGCGGGACCCGCGACCTACAACTAATGAAAAACTGTTTTTT
TRBV9,17,TRBD1,TRBJ1-2,-,CASSADVPGQGNYGYTF,TGTGCCAGCAGCGCAGACGTCCCGGGACAGGGCAACTATGGCTACACCTTC
TRBV6-5,13,TRBD2,TRBJ2-5,-,CASKGTSAKTQYF,TGTGCCAGCAAGGGGACTAGCGCGAAGACCCAGTACTTC
TRBV7-2,17,-,TRBJ1-1,few,CASSSPNRTTRNTEAFF,TGTGCCAGCAGCTCCCCCAACAGGACTACCCGGAACACTGAAGCTTTCTTT
TRBV6-2/TRBV6-3,18,TRBD1,TRBJ2-1,-,CASSYLFVLAGGNDEQFF,TGTGCCAGCAGTTACCTTTTCGTTTTGGCAGGGGGCAACGATGAGCAGTTCTTC
TRBV16,12,-,TRBJ1-1,medium-sized,CASSQLVPEAFF,TGTGCCAGCAGCCAACTTGTCCCTGAAGCTTTCTTT
TRBV30,15,-,TRBJ2-3,-,CAWNGIRGSLDTQYF,TGTGCCTGGAACGGGATTCGGGGGTCGTTGGATACGCAGTATTTT
TRBV28,16,-,TRBJ2-5,-,CASSSFSDGRRGTQYF,TGTGCCAGCAGTTCATTCTCAGACGGACGGCGGGGGACCCAGTACTTC
TRBV11-2,15,-,TRBJ2-1,-,CASSWRGRTHNEQFF,TGTGCCAGCAGCTGGCGAGGGCGGACCCACAATGAGCAGTTCTTC
TRBV6-5,15,-,TRBJ2-7,-,CASSSRGLSGDEQYF,TGTGCCAGCAGTTCCAGGGGCCTCTCCGGGGACGAGCAGTACTTC
TRBV7-2,15,-,TRBJ1-1,-,CASSYWGRQNTEAFF,TGTGCCAGCAGCTATTGGGGACGGCAGAACACTGAAGCTTTCTTT
TRBV14,14,TRBD2,TRBJ2-4,-,CASSPGLAGNIQYF,TGTGCCAGCAGCCCGGGACTAGCGGGAAACATTCAGTACTTC